This T cell receptor beta chain was documented in a study of cytomegalovirus exposure and HLA in healthy donors. Study-wide results and limits: In an earlier analysis, in approximately 570 donors, most V segments appeared productive either ~87% or ~30% of the time. The majority of TCR sequences were rare, yet some public TCRs appeared in many donors.

It was with 60 Vbeta and 13 Jbeta primers that the PCR ran. The data were produced by immunoSEQ multiplex PCR, yet TCRdb's version contains in-frame clones alone and is incomplete. This table has approximately 93,000 clones, less than 80% appearing once. For this clone: No antigen is known for it.

Specimen: PBMCs. This clonotype was sampled from a boy under 18 in good health and CMV-seropositive.

DNA for the CDR3: TGCGCCAGCAGCCCGAGAGGTTTGGACTATGGCTACACCTTC. Protein: CASSPRGLDYGYTF. V gene TRBV5-1 combines with J gene TRBJ1-2; D is unclear. V lost 4 bases, J lost 3 bases, and 13 bases lay in between. The CDR3 has 14 residues. CDR1 and CDR2 from the germline V gene are SGHRS and YFSETQ.